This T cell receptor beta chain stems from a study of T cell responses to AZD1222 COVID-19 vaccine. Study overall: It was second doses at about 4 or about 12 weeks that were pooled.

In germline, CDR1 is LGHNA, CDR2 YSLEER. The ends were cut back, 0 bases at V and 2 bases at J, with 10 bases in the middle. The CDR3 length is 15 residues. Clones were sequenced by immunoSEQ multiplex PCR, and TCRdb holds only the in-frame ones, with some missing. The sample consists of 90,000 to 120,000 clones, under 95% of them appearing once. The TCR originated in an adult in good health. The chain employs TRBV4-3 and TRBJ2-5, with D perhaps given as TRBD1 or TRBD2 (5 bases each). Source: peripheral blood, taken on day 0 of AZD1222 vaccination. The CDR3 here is CASSQDGTVQETQYF. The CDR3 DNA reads TGCGCCAGCAGCCAAGATGGGACGGTGCAAGAGACCCAGTACTTC.